One and the same sample provided the 29 T cell receptor beta chains below, sequenced in a study of T-cell reconstitution after alpha-beta-depleted transplantation in children. Preparation of the TCRbeta library used unique molecular identifiers. TCRdb reprocessed the PCR reads with MiXCR, giving one entry per CDR3 protein. The sample yields about 480,000 distinct CDR3 sequences, under 15% seen once. The specimen was PBMCs from the stem cell graft donor, collected from the stem cell graft. Source of these receptors: a human donor who donated a stem cell graft to a child with combined immunodeficiency.

This clonotype has just a few counts. V and J are TRBV6-2 or TRBV6-3 and TRBJ2-1, with D possibly called TRBD1 or TRBD2 (6 bases each). V gave up 7 bases and J gave up 7 bases, with 11 bases separating them. This CDR3 contains 12 residues. CDR1 is MNHEY and CDR2 is SVGEGT in the germline V gene. CDR3 sequence: CASTKGGNEQFF. In nucleotides, the CDR3 is TGTGCCAGCACCAAGGGGGGAAATGAGCAGTTCTTC.

This clonotype has just a few counts. V and J are TRBV6-5 and TRBJ2-3; a weak D match, TRBD2 (7 bases). Germline CDR1 reads MNHEY; CDR2 reads SVGAGI. The CDR3 length is 15 residues. The V end lost 1 base, the J end lost 6 bases, and 14 bases lay between the germline ends. CDR3 residues: CASSYFFRGADTQYF. In nucleotides, the CDR3 is TGTGCCAGCAGTTACTTCTTCCGGGGGGCGGATACGCAGTATTTT.

The chain uses TRBV12-3 or TRBV12-4 and TRBJ2-2; no definite D call. Deletions cut 6 bases from V and 5 bases from J, with 10 bases between. The CDR3 consists of 13 residues. The CDR3 is CASRVIGTGELFF. The CDR3 bases are TGTGCCAGCAGGGTCATTGGGACCGGGGAGCTGTTTTTT.

This clonotype was seen at least ten times. The chain combines TRBV4-2 with TRBJ2-1; 9 bases are a match to TRBD2. Looked up from germline, CDR1 is LGHNA and CDR2 is YNFKEQ. This CDR3 contains 16 residues. V was clipped by 5 bases and J by 2 bases; unmatched bases: 7. CDR3 in amino acids: CASSSPSGATYNEQFF. The CDR3 nucleotides read TGTGCCAGCAGCTCCCCTAGCGGGGCCACCTACAATGAGCAGTTCTTC.

In its sample, this clonotype was seen many times. The chain links TRBV29-1 to TRBJ2-3; D may be TRBD2 (7 bases). V lost 3 bases and J lost 5, with 18 bases in between. Germline CDR1 SQVTM, CDR2 ANQGSEA. The CDR3 is 15 residues long. As DNA, the CDR3 is TGCAGCGTTGAGGGTGAGGGGGGGCAATTAGATACGCAGTATTTT. Protein product: CSVEGEGGQLDTQYF.

The J gene is TRBJ1-6, the V gene TRBV5-1; 7 bases line up with TRBD1. Germline loops: CDR1 SGHRS, CDR2 YFSETQ. The junction had 4 bases not matched to a gene; V was cut back by 4 bases and J by 9 bases. The CDR3 loop spans 13 amino acids. The CDR3 bases are TGCGCCAGCAGCCGAGGGACAGCTTCACCCCTCCACTTT. Its protein is CASSRGTASPLHF.

This clonotype was detected a few times. The chain joins TRBV20-1 to TRBJ2-1; tentative D call: TRBD2 (6 bases). Deletions cut 2 bases from V and 2 bases from J, with 13 bases between. The CDR3 covers 15 residues. Germline values: CDR1 DFQATT, CDR2 SNEGSKA (reference sequence). CDR3 sequence (DNA): TGCAGTGCTAGATCGGGACGGGGGACCTACAATGAGCAGTTCTTC. It is translated as CSARSGRGTYNEQFF.

The rearrangement joins TRBV5-1 to TRBJ1-5; TRBD1 aligns across 7 bases. There are 16 residues in the CDR3. Germline loops: CDR1 SGHRS, CDR2 YFSETQ. J gave up 6 bases and V 0 bases, and 9 bases lay outside the gene matches. CDR3 DNA sequence: TGCGCCAGCAGCTTGGTTCCCCAGGGGGAAGGTCAGCCCCAGCATTTT. It specifies CASSLVPQGEGQPQHF.

This clonotype turned up a few times. This chain links TRBV6-1 with TRBJ1-3; D uncertain. V lost 2 bases to trimming and J lost 11 bases, with 7 bases between them. The CDR3 loop spans 11 amino acids. Germline lookup yields CDR1 MNHNS and CDR2 SASEGT. DNA of the CDR3: TGTGCCAGCAGTGAAATCGGGCCCATATATTTT. Encoded protein: CASSEIGPIYF.

This clonotype was counted ten times or more. The V call is TRBV4-1, the J call TRBJ2-1, with 14 nucleotides matching TRBD2. Germline assignment: CDR1 MGHRA and CDR2 YSYEKL. J gave up 5 bases and V 4 bases, and 7 bases lay outside the gene matches. CDR3 length equals 17 residues. CDR3 loop: CASSPSPGLAGDNEQFF. CDR3 DNA sequence: TGCGCCAGCAGCCCTAGCCCGGGACTAGCGGGAGACAATGAGCAGTTCTTC.

V and J are TRBV6-1 and TRBJ2-6; 9 nucleotides align to TRBD1. The J segment lost 4 bases and the V segment lost 7 bases, leaving 14 bases of the junction unmatched. This CDR3 is 18 amino acids long. Germline V gene lookup returns CDR1 MNHNS and CDR2 SASEGT. CDR3 sequence reads: CASTRTGDFWGGANVLTF. The CDR3 DNA reads as TGTGCCAGCACTCGGACAGGGGATTTCTGGGGGGGGGCCAACGTCCTGACTTTC.

V is TRBV7-9 and J is TRBJ2-1, with D unclear. Trimming stripped 5 bases from V and 3 bases from J, with 14 bases between. CDR1 and CDR2 from the germline V gene are SEHNR and FQNEAQ (reference sequence). The CDR3 loop spans 15 amino acids. In nucleotides, the CDR3 is TGTGCCAGCAGCCTGGCAGCTGCGTACTACAATGAGCAGTTCTTC. Its translation is CASSLAAAYYNEQFF. The variable domain in full, completed from reference TRBV7-9 and TRBJ2-1, reads DTGVSQNPRHKITKRGQNVTFRCDPISEHNRLYWYRQTLGQGPEFLTYFQNEAQLEKSRLLSDRFSAERPKGSFSTLEIQRTEQGDSAMYLCASSLAAAYYNEQFFGPGTRLTVL.

This clonotype was counted between two and nine times. The J gene is TRBJ2-7, the V gene TRBV5-1, with D perhaps TRBD1 (7 bases). The CDR3 runs 21 residues. The V gene's germline CDR1 is SGHRS and CDR2 YFSETQ. The V end lost 4 bases, the J end lost 5 bases, and 37 bases lay between the germline ends. The CDR3 coding sequence is TGCGCCAGCAGCACGGACCGGGGGACAGCCTCCTTCTTGGGGATTAGGAACGAGCAGTACTTC. Protein sequence: CASSTDRGTASFLGIRNEQYF.

V gene TRBV25-1 combines with J gene TRBJ2-7; D is perhaps TRBD1 (6 bases). The V end lost 8 bases, the J end lost 3 bases, and 8 bases lay between the germline ends. Per germline, CDR1 MGHDK and CDR2 SYGVNS. The CDR3 totals 11 residues. The CDR3 DNA reads TGTGCCAGCGGCAGGGGCTACGAGCAGTACTTC. Translated: CASGRGYEQYF.

In DNA, the CDR3 is TGCGCCAGCAGCCAAGATTCCCGACAGGGGGGAAGGGATGAGCAGTTCTTC. It is translated as CASSQDSRQGGRDEQFF. V gene TRBV4-3 combines with J gene TRBJ2-1; 9 nucleotides line up with TRBD1. Germline V lookup: CDR1 LGHNA, CDR2 YSLEER. The CDR3 extends over 17 amino acids. Trimming removed 0 bases from V and 8 bases from J; junction bases left unmatched: 11.

Only a few counts were recorded for this clonotype. The rearrangement uses TRBV28 and TRBJ2-5; 8 nucleotides line up with TRBD2. Germline CDR1 is MDHEN and CDR2 is SYDVKM. The J segment lost 3 bases and the V segment lost 6 bases, leaving 18 bases of the junction unmatched. The CDR3 is made up of 18 amino acids. This CDR3 is CASSRGTSLAGVKETQYF. The CDR3 DNA is TGTGCCAGCAGCCGCGGGACTAGTCTCGCTGGCGTGAAAGAGACCCAGTACTTC. Drawing the rest from reference TRBV28 and TRBJ2-5, the complete variable domain is DVKVTQSSRYLVKRTGEKVFLECVQDMDHENMFWYRQDPGLGLRLIYFSYDVKMKEKGDIPEGYSVSREKKERFSLILESASTNQTSMYLCASSRGTSLAGVKETQYFGPGTRLLVL.

This clonotype was counted ten times or more. This chain uses TRBV20-1 with TRBJ2-7; 9 nucleotides line up with TRBD1. V gave up 0 bases and J gave up 7 bases; unmatched junction bases: 7. Germline CDR1 is DFQATT and CDR2 is SNEGSKA (reference sequence). This CDR3 region has 14 residues. The CDR3 DNA reads TGCAGTGCTAGAGATGACAGGGGGAGCGGAGAGCAGTACTTC. Translation: CSARDDRGSGEQYF.

V gene TRBV12-3 or TRBV12-4 combines with J gene TRBJ2-1; D possibly corresponds to TRBD1 (5 bases). This CDR3 comprises 15 residues. The V end was cut by 6 bases, the J end by 3 bases, with 15 bases between. DNA of the CDR3: TGTGCCAGCAGACTCCAGGGCACCGTCTACAATGAGCAGTTCTTC. This sequence encodes CASRLQGTVYNEQFF.

This sequence joins TRBV7-8 and TRBJ2-7; 9 bases fit TRBD1. Germline V gives CDR1 SGHVS, CDR2 FQNEAQ. The CDR3 runs 16 residues. V was pared by 3 bases and J by 5 bases, with 11 bases of the junction left unmatched. In DNA, the CDR3 is TGTGCCAGCAGCTTTCGTCAGGGACAGGGACCGCACGAGCAGTACTTC. Protein sequence: CASSFRQGQGPHEQYF.

This clonotype has just a few counts. The chain is built from TRBV12-3 or TRBV12-4 and TRBJ1-2; 9 nucleotides match TRBD1. V lost 6 bases to trimming and J lost 5 bases; unmatched junction nucleotides: 7. The CDR3 length is 14 residues. The CDR3 DNA is TGTGCCAGCAGCCCCGGGACAGGGTCTTATGGCTACACCTTC. Translating gives CASSPGTGSYGYTF.

About this clonotype itself: This may come from a read error, since a much larger clone is one base off. The chain recombines TRBV11-2 with TRBJ2-3; maybe TRBD2 (6 bases). This CDR3 spans 14 amino acids. V lost 11 bases to trimming and J lost 4 bases, with 19 bases between them. Germline CDR1 and CDR2: SGHAT and FQNNGV. CDR3 sequence reads: CAGNPGLQSDTQYF. The DNA of the CDR3 is TGTGCCGGCAATCCGGGACTCCAATCAGATACGCAGTATTTT.

This clonotype was counted many times. CDR3 region: CASSSTGTGGYEQYF. CDR3 sequence (DNA): TGTGCCAGCAGCTCCACCGGGACAGGGGGTTACGAGCAGTACTTC. J is TRBJ2-7 and V is TRBV12-3 or TRBV12-4, with 11 positions matching TRBD1. After removal of 6 bases from V and 4 bases from J, the junction contained 8 bases not matched to a gene. This CDR3 is built from 15 residues.

V is TRBV6-5 and J is TRBJ2-2, with TRBD1 matching 7 bases. Germline CDR1 is MNHEY and CDR2 is SVGAGI. This CDR3 spans 17 amino acids. The ends lost 3 bases at V and 5 bases at J; junction bases unmatched: 12. Here the CDR3 DNA reads TGTGCCAGCAGTTATTCAACAGGGGCGGTACGGACCGGGGAGCTGTTTTTT. This translates into CASSYSTGAVRTGELFF.

This clonotype was observed a handful of times. The chain carries TRBV7-9 and TRBJ2-3, with 12 positions matching TRBD2. V was clipped by 5 bases and J by 2 bases; unmatched bases: 8. From germline, CDR1 is SEHNR and CDR2 FQNEAQ (reference sequence). The CDR3 is made up of 17 amino acids. In DNA, the CDR3 is TGTGCCAGCAGCCCCCGCTGGACTAGCGGGAACACAGATACGCAGTATTTT. Residues: CASSPRWTSGNTDTQYF.

The CDR3 DNA reads TGTGCCAGCAGCTTACGGTGGCTAGCGGGGGGCACAGATACGCAGTATTTT. Amino acids: CASSLRWLAGGTDTQYF. The rearrangement uses TRBV5-4 and TRBJ2-3; 10 bases match TRBD2. CDR1 is SGHNT and CDR2 is YYREEE in the germline V gene (reference sequence). There are 17 residues in the CDR3. V lost 2 bases to trimming and J lost 1 base; unmatched junction nucleotides: 7.

The chain links TRBV11-3 to TRBJ2-1; D is undetermined. Per the germline V gene, CDR1 is SGHNT and CDR2 is YENEEA. The V end was cut by 3 bases, the J end by 2 bases, with 8 bases between. This CDR3 spans 14 amino acids. CDR3 loop: CASSFALTYNEQFF. The CDR3 nucleotides read TGTGCCAGCAGCTTCGCACTGACCTACAATGAGCAGTTCTTC.

This clonotype was observed a handful of times. The V and J genes are TRBV3-1 and TRBJ1-4, with TRBD1 as a possible D gene (5 bases). This CDR3 has 16 residues. V lost 6 bases and J lost 8, with 22 bases in between. Germline loops: CDR1 LGHDT, CDR2 YNNKEL (reference sequence). The CDR3, as DNA: TGTGCCAGCAGTCCCACTGACAGTGGCCAAGGAGAAAAACTGTTTTTT. It encodes CASSPTDSGQGEKLFF. Full variable domain (missing parts from reference TRBV3-1 and TRBJ1-4): DTAVSQTPKYLVTQMGNDKSIKCEQNLGHDTMYWYKQDSKKFLKIMFSYNNKELIINETVPNRFSPKSPDKAHLNLHINSLELGDSAVYFCASSPTDSGQGEKLFFGSGTQLSVL.

The J gene is TRBJ2-7, the V gene TRBV6-2 or TRBV6-3; D is undetermined. CDR3 length: 12 residues. V lost 5 bases and J 3 bases, leaving 8 bases between the germline ends. Germline V gene sequence: CDR1 MNHEY, CDR2 SVGEGT. Written as DNA, the CDR3 is TGTGCCAGCAGTCCCCGGTTCTACGAGCAGTACTTC. Protein: CASSPRFYEQYF.

This clonotype has just a few counts. V usage is TRBV4-3 and J usage is TRBJ2-3; 7 bases are a match to TRBD1. With V trimmed by 8 bases and J by 1 base, 15 bases remained unmatched. CDR3 length: 17 amino acids. Germline V lookup: CDR1 LGHNA, CDR2 YSLEER. CDR3 in DNA: TGCGCCAGCTCCGACCGGTTGAGGGGGCTAGGCACAGATACGCAGTATTTT. Amino acids: CASSDRLRGLGTDTQYF.